Following are 10 T cell receptor beta chains from one sample sequenced in a study of PD-1 blockade in classical Hodgkin lymphoma. Every one of the patients relapsed after autologous stem cell transplantation (brentuximab vedotin exposure was variable). This table comes from immunoSEQ multiplex PCR, and its TCRdb copy is limited to in-frame clones, with some not included. The sample lists tens of thousands of clones; roughly 80% were seen once. The sequences come from peripheral blood mononuclear cells (PBMCs), collected before the second cycle of nivolumab. Receptor source: a human donor with classical Hodgkin lymphoma.

This clone was observed a single time. The rearrangement joins TRBV6-5 to TRBJ1-2; maybe TRBD1 (6 bases). CDR3 size: 16 residues. V lost 2 bases, J lost 4 bases, and 17 bases lay in between. Germline CDR1 MNHEY, CDR2 SVGAGI. This CDR3 is CASSYGVLGGGYGYTF. The CDR3 DNA reads TGTGCCAGCAGTTACGGGGTCTTGGGGGGCGGCTATGGCTACACCTTC.

This clone turned up a few times. The rearrangement links TRBV28 to TRBJ2-7; D ambiguous. Germline loops: CDR1 MDHEN, CDR2 SYDVKM. The V and J ends lost 8 bases and 0 bases respectively, with 5 bases between them. The CDR3 is made up of 11 amino acids. CDR3 sequence (DNA): TGTGCCAGCCACGACTCCTACGAGCAGTACTTC. Protein: CASHDSYEQYF.

The rearrangement links TRBV18 to TRBJ2-1, with 7 positions matching TRBD2. The CDR3 contains 15 residues. The J segment lost 0 bases and the V segment lost 5 bases, leaving 4 bases of the junction unmatched. Germline loops: CDR1 KGHSH, CDR2 LQKENI. CDR3 region: CASSGGGPSYNEQFF. The CDR3 DNA reads as TGTGCCAGCTCAGGCGGGGGTCCCTCCTACAATGAGCAGTTCTTC. Filled out from reference TRBV18 and TRBJ2-1, the complete variable domain reads NAGVMQNPRHLVRRRGQEARLRCSPMKGHSHVYWYRQLPEEGLKFMVYLQKENIIDESGMPKERFSAEFPKEGPSILRIQQVVRGDSAAYFCASSGGGPSYNEQFFGPGTRLTVL.

The chain combines TRBV6-1 with TRBJ1-4; perhaps TRBD1 as D (5 bases). The CDR3 length is 13 residues. Germline loops: CDR1 MNHNS, CDR2 SASEGT. V lost 3 bases and J 10 bases, leaving 12 bases between the germline ends. Here the CDR3 reads CASSDSPGTKLFF. The CDR3 region has the DNA TGTGCCAGCAGTGACAGCCCTGGGACAAAACTGTTTTTT.

The chain combines TRBV29-1 with TRBJ1-2; 9 bases map to TRBD1. The CDR3 contains 14 residues. Trimming took 5 bases from V and 7 from J; bases not matched to a gene: 11. Germline V gene lookup returns CDR1 SQVTM and CDR2 ANQGSEA. CDR3 in amino acids: CSVPRPQGARGYTF. The DNA for the CDR3 is TGCAGCGTTCCCCGCCCACAGGGGGCGCGTGGCTACACCTTC.

V is TRBV7-2 and J is TRBJ2-7, with D possibly matching TRBD1 (7 bases). Germline V lookup: CDR1 SGHTA, CDR2 FQGNSA. Deletions cut 1 base from V and 0 bases from J, with 13 bases between. This CDR3 has 16 residues. The CDR3, as DNA: TGTGCCAGCAGCTTAGAGGGGGGACAGTTCTCCTACGAGCAGTACTTC. Protein: CASSLEGGQFSYEQYF. Complete variable domain (other parts from reference TRBV7-2 and TRBJ2-7): GAGVSQSPSNKVTEKGKDVELRCDPISGHTALYWYRQSLGQGLEFLIYFQGNSAPDKSGLPSDRFSAERTGGSVSTLTIQRTQQEDSAVYLCASSLEGGQFSYEQYFGPGTRLTVT.

The rearrangement links TRBV9 to TRBJ1-1; D is undetermined. The CDR3 spans 15 residues. V was clipped by 0 bases and J by 4 bases, with 13 bases between them. CDR1 is SGDLS and CDR2 is YYNGEE in the germline V gene. CDR3 nucleotide sequence: TGTGCCAGCAGCGTAGCTGGCGTGGCATCCACTGAAGCTTTCTTT. Protein: CASSVAGVASTEAFF.

This clone is a singleton in its sample. CDR3 DNA sequence: TGCGCCAGCAGCCAAGATAGGGGACACGGGGAGACCCAGTACTTC. Translation gives CASSQDRGHGETQYF. The chain recombines TRBV4-3 with TRBJ2-5, with D perhaps TRBD1 (6 bases). V was shortened by 0 bases and J by 5 bases, with 13 bases between the two germline ends. The CDR3 totals 15 residues. Germline V CDR1 and CDR2: LGHNA, YSLEER.

V is TRBV5-4 and J is TRBJ1-1, with 9 bases lining up with TRBD1. Germline V gives CDR1 SGHNT, CDR2 YYREEE (reference sequence). V lost 3 bases and J lost 4; bases outside the gene matches: 7. The CDR3 runs to 15 residues. CDR3 loop: CASSYPDRGITEAFF. Here the CDR3 DNA reads TGTGCCAGCAGCTACCCCGACAGGGGGATCACTGAAGCTTTCTTT.

The chain carries TRBV7-2 and TRBJ1-3; D remains ambiguous. V lost 5 bases to trimming and J lost 0 bases, with 11 bases between them. This CDR3 is 15 amino acids long. The germline V gene has CDR1 SGHTA and CDR2 FQGNSA. CDR3 loop: CASSLGRGSGNTIYF. The DNA of the CDR3 is TGTGCCAGCAGCCTAGGGCGGGGCTCTGGAAACACCATATATTTT.